This T cell receptor beta chain was found in a study of OX40 agonist ivuxolimab in advanced cancers. Data came from immunoSEQ multiplex PCR; TCRdb stores just in-frame clones and leaves some out. The table shows around 70,000 clones, with approximately 80% occurring only once. CDR1 is LGHNT and CDR2 is FRNRAP in the germline V gene. The CDR3 extends over 11 amino acids. The V gene lost 2 bases and the J gene lost 7 bases, with 3 bases spanning the gap. This clone was detected only a few times. The chain carries TRBV12-5 and TRBJ1-5; D gene unclear. The TCR sequence derives from an adult with an advanced solid tumor such as melanoma, head and neck, liver or kidney cancer. Sequences were derived from CD4+ or CD8+ T cells sorted from blood, sampled in a trial of the OX40 agonist ivuxolimab. DNA of the CDR3: TGTGCTAGTGGTTTGCGACAGCCCCAGCATTTT. It specifies CASGLRQPQHF.